Included here is one TCR beta chain sequence, with context. The antigen is not known. This sample was taken from a study of T cell responses to AZD1222 COVID-19 vaccine. Study conclusions and caveats: Spike as a whole was targeted by vaccine-associated CD4 TCRs, dominant at 160-218 and 743-854. Only six or seven AZD1222 recipients were seropositive at baseline. Sampled repertoires all dated from after the peak T cell response. Among spike-specific TCRs, nearly half reportedly target unmutated variant regions.

With 4 bases clipped from V and 11 bases from J, the junction kept 19 bases outside the gene matches. The CDR3 is 16 residues long. Germline V gene sequence: CDR1 LGHDT, CDR2 YNNKEL (reference sequence). The data were produced by immunoSEQ multiplex PCR, yet TCRdb's version contains in-frame clones alone and is incomplete. The sample includes some 150,000 clones, 65% to 90% of them seen just once. The chain has TRBV3-1 (or the pseudogene TRBV3-2) and TRBJ1-1, with 7 bases aligning to TRBD1. This sample comprised peripheral blood, obtained 28 days after the second dose of the MenACWY control vaccine. The clonotype was recovered from an adult who received the MenACWY meningococcal vaccine as a control. CDR3 nucleotide sequence: TGTGCCAGCAGCCGGGGTATGGGAATCAGGGGGAGCGACGCTTTCTTT. Protein product: CASSRGMGIRGSDAFF.